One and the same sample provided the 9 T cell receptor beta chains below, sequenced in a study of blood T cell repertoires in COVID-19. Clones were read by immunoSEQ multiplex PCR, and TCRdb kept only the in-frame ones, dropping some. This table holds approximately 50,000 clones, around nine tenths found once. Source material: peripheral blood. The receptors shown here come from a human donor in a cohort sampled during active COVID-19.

Here the CDR3 DNA reads TGTGCCAGTAGTATAATCGGACAGGCGAACACTGAAGCTTTCTTT. This encodes CASSIIGQANTEAFF. The chain employs TRBV19 and TRBJ1-1; the match to TRBD1 covers 7 bases. The length of the CDR3 is 15 residues. V lost 2 bases, J lost 1 base, and 4 bases stayed unmatched. Germline V gene data show CDR1 as LNHDA and CDR2 as SQIVND (reference sequence).

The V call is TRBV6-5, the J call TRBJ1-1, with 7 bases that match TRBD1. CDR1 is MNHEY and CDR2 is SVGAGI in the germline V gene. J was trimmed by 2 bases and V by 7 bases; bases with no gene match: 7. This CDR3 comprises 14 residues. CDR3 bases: TGTGCCAGCATGAAAGGGACAGCAAACACTGAAGCTTTCTTT. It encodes CASMKGTANTEAFF.

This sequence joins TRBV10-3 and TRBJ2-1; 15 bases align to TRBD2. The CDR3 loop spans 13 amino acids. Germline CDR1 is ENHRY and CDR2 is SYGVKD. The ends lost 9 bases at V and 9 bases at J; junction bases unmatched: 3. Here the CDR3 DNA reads TGTGCCATAGGACTAGCGGGAGGGCGTGAGCAGTTCTTC. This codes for CAIGLAGGREQFF.

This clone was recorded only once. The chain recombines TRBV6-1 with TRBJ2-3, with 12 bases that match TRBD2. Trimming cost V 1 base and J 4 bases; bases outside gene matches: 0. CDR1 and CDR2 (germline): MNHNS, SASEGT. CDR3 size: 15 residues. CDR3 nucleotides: TGTGCCAGCAGTGAAGGACTAGCGGGAGCAGATACGCAGTATTTT. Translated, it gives CASSEGLAGADTQYF.

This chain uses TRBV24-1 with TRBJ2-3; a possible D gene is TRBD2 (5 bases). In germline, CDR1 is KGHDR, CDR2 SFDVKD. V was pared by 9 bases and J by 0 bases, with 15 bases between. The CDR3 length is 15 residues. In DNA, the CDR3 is TGTGCCACCGGAAGAGGTGGCGGGAGCACAGATACGCAGTATTTT. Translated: CATGRGGGSTDTQYF.

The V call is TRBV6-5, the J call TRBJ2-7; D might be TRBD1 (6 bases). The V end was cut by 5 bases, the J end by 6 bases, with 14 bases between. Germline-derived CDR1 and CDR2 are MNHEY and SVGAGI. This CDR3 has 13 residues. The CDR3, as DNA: TGTGCCAGCAGTACACCACAGGGTTCCGAGCAGTACTTC. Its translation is CASSTPQGSEQYF.

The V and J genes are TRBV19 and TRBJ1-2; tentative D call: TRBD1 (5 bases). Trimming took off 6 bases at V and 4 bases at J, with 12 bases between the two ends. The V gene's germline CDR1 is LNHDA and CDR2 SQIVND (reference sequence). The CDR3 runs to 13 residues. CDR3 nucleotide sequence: TGTGCCAGTAGAAAACAGGAAACCTATGGCTACACCTTC. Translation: CASRKQETYGYTF. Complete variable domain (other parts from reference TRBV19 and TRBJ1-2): DGGITQSPKYLFRKEGQNVTLSCEQNLNHDAMYWYRQDPGQGLRLIYYSQIVNDFQKGDIAEGYSVSREKKESFPLTVTSAQKNPTAFYLCASRKQETYGYTFGSGTRLTVV.

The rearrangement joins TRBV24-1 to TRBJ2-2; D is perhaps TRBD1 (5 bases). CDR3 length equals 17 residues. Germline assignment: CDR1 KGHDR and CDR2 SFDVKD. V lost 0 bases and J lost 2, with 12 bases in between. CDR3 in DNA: TGTGCCACCAGTGATTTGGACAGACCACCAAACACCGGGGAGCTGTTTTTT. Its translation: CATSDLDRPPNTGELFF.

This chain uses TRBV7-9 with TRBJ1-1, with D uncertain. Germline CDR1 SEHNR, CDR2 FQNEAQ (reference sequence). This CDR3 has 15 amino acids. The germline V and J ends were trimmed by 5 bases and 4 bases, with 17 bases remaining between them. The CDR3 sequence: CASSPSAGRGTEAFF. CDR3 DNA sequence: TGTGCCAGCAGCCCATCGGCGGGTCGCGGCACTGAAGCTTTCTTT.